The next 21 T cell receptor beta chains were all read from a single sample in a study of blood T cell repertoires in COVID-19. The assay was immunoSEQ multiplex PCR, and TCRdb's table has in-frame clones only and misses some. The sample contains over 150,000 clones, approximately 91% of which appear only once. The specimen sequenced was peripheral blood. Receptors originate from a man aged 50 to 59 with COVID-19, enrolled during active disease.

The chain combines TRBV19 with TRBJ2-3, with TRBD2 matching 8 bases. Germline CDR1 is LNHDA and CDR2 is SQIVND (reference sequence). The length of the CDR3 is 16 residues. Unmatched junction bases numbered 3, after V lost 0 bases and J lost 1 base. CDR3 sequence reads: CASSIDSSGRTDTQYF. The CDR3 DNA is TGTGCCAGTAGTATAGATTCTAGCGGGCGCACAGATACGCAGTATTTT.

The chain recombines TRBV7-8 with TRBJ2-1, with 9 bases identical to TRBD1. Germline CDR1 and CDR2: SGHVS and FQNEAQ. Germline trimming cut 0 bases from V and 2 bases from J; bases unmatched to any gene: 5. The length of the CDR3 is 17 residues. The CDR3 DNA sequence: TGTGCCAGCAGCTTAGCGGGACAGGGTGAGGCCTACAATGAGCAGTTCTTC. It translates to CASSLAGQGEAYNEQFF.

This clone was counted once. The chain employs TRBV6-6 and TRBJ1-1; D is undetermined. The CDR3 is 12 amino acids. Germline CDR1 reads MNHNY; CDR2 reads SVGAGI (reference sequence). Between the trimmed V and J ends, which lost 6 bases and 1 base, there was a span of 6 bases. DNA for the CDR3: TGTGCCAGCAGACCAGAGAACACTGAAGCTTTCTTT. This encodes CASRPENTEAFF.

The V call is TRBV7-2, the J call TRBJ1-1, with TRBD1 identical over 9 bases. Germline CDR1 reads SGHTA; CDR2 reads FQGNSA. The CDR3 spans 15 residues. With V trimmed by 5 bases and J by 2 bases, 6 bases remained unmatched. CDR3 sequence reads: CASSPQTGGNTEAFF. In DNA form, the CDR3 reads TGTGCCAGCAGCCCCCAGACAGGGGGTAACACTGAAGCTTTCTTT. Complete variable domain (other parts from reference TRBV7-2 and TRBJ1-1): GAGVSQSPSNKVTEKGKDVELRCDPISGHTALYWYRQSLGQGLEFLIYFQGNSAPDKSGLPSDRFSAERTGGSVSTLTIQRTQQEDSAVYLCASSPQTGGNTEAFFGQGTRLTVV.

The chain employs TRBV19 and TRBJ2-5, with 8 nucleotides matching TRBD2. This CDR3 comprises 14 residues. The germline V gene has CDR1 LNHDA and CDR2 SQIVND (reference sequence). Trimming took 5 bases from V and 5 from J; bases not matched to a gene: 7. In nucleotides, the CDR3 is TGTGCCAGTAGTTCGAAGCGGGAGTGGGAGACCCAGTACTTC. It yields the protein CASSSKREWETQYF.

CDR3 amino acids: CASSPGTGNDQPQHF. CDR3 bases: TGTGCCAGCTCACCAGGGACAGGAAATGATCAGCCCCAGCATTTT. The rearrangement joins TRBV18 to TRBJ1-5; 8 bases fit TRBD1. Trimming cost V 2 bases and J 5 bases; bases outside gene matches: 5. This CDR3 region has 15 residues. The V gene's germline CDR1 is KGHSH and CDR2 LQKENI. The complete variable domain, with remaining parts taken from reference TRBV18 and TRBJ1-5, reads NAGVMQNPRHLVRRRGQEARLRCSPMKGHSHVYWYRQLPEEGLKFMVYLQKENIIDESGMPKERFSAEFPKEGPSILRIQQVVRGDSAAYFCASSPGTGNDQPQHFGDGTRLSIL.

This clone was picked up one time. The chain joins TRBV28 to TRBJ2-1; 9 nucleotides line up with TRBD2. The germline V gene has CDR1 MDHEN and CDR2 SYDVKM. With 7 bases clipped from V and 9 bases from J, the junction kept 7 bases outside the gene matches. The CDR3 has 13 amino acids. CDR3 sequence reads: CASNGGGGREQFF. As DNA, the CDR3 is TGTGCCAGCAACGGCGGGGGGGGGCGTGAGCAGTTCTTC.

The chain combines TRBV12-3 or TRBV12-4 with TRBJ1-2, with no clear D. This CDR3 is 13 amino acids long. V was pared by 10 bases and J by 5 bases, with 17 bases between. CDR3 nucleotides: TGTGCCACCTCGCGCGGAGCGGAATATGGCTACACCTTC. This codes for CATSRGAEYGYTF.

CDR3: CASSLGVSSVVETQYF. CDR3 coding DNA: TGCGCCAGCAGCTTGGGAGTGAGCTCTGTGGTGGAGACCCAGTACTTC. The chain joins TRBV5-1 to TRBJ2-5; no clear D gene. The germline gives CDR1 SGHRS, CDR2 YFSETQ. This CDR3 region has 16 residues. Deletions cut 0 bases from V and 5 bases from J, with 17 bases between.

This sequence joins TRBV7-9 and TRBJ1-5, with TRBD1 matching over 8 bases. Trimming cost V 3 bases and J 7 bases; bases outside gene matches: 5. The germline V gene has CDR1 SEHNR and CDR2 FQNEAQ (reference sequence). This CDR3 region has 14 residues. Here the CDR3 DNA reads TGTGCCAGCAGCTTGGGGACAGGTGACCAGCCCCAGCATTTT. It specifies CASSLGTGDQPQHF.

The rearrangement links TRBV5-1 to TRBJ2-7, with D tentatively TRBD1 (5 bases). Trimming took 4 bases from V and 3 from J, leaving 17 bases between them. The CDR3 extends over 15 amino acids. CDR1 and CDR2 (germline): SGHRS, YFSETQ. DNA of the CDR3: TGCGCCAGCAGCCAGTCTCCCGCAGGGCACTACGAGCAGTACTTC. It codes for CASSQSPAGHYEQYF.

The chain couples TRBV6-8 to TRBJ2-1; 9 positions match TRBD2. The CDR3 has 13 residues. The germline CDR1 and CDR2 sequences are MNHGY and SAAAGT. Trimming cost V 4 bases and J 9 bases; bases outside gene matches: 4. CDR3 sequence (DNA): TGTGCCAGCAGTTTGGAAGCGGGAGGTGAGCAGTTCTTC. Amino acids: CASSLEAGGEQFF.

The chain's CDR3 is CASSGTGLNTEAFF. Here the CDR3 DNA reads TGTGCCAGCAGTGGGACAGGGCTGAACACTGAAGCTTTCTTT. This chain joins TRBV2 and TRBJ1-1; 8 positions agree with TRBD1. The CDR3 contains 14 residues. V was clipped by 4 bases and J by 0 bases; unmatched bases: 1. In germline, CDR1 is SNHLY, CDR2 FYNNEI. Full variable domain (missing parts from reference TRBV2 and TRBJ1-1): EPEVTQTPSHQVTQMGQEVILRCVPISNHLYFYWYRQILGQKVEFLVSFYNNEISEKSEIFDDQFSVERPDGSNFTLKIRSTKLEDSAMYFCASSGTGLNTEAFFGQGTRLTVV.

The chain uses TRBV18 and TRBJ2-5, with D perhaps TRBD2 (6 bases). The ends were cut back, 4 bases at V and 5 bases at J, with 17 bases in the middle. CDR3 length equals 15 residues. Per germline, CDR1 KGHSH and CDR2 LQKENI. CDR3 nucleotides: TGTGCCAGCTCACTCGGGGCACTAGCTACGGAGACCCAGTACTTC. Its protein is CASSLGALATETQYF.

The chain recombines TRBV28 with TRBJ2-3; 8 bases match TRBD1. J gave up 2 bases and V 6 bases, and 4 bases lay outside the gene matches. Germline values: CDR1 MDHEN, CDR2 SYDVKM. The CDR3 totals 14 residues. The CDR3 spells CASRVRGHTDTQYF. CDR3 coding DNA: TGTGCCAGCAGGGTCAGGGGGCACACAGATACGCAGTATTTT.

The rearrangement links TRBV9 to TRBJ1-2; D is undetermined. The CDR3 has 15 residues. Trimming cost V 0 bases and J 8 bases, with 17 bases left between them. Germline CDR1 SGDLS, CDR2 YYNGEE. CDR3 nucleotide sequence: TGTGCCAGCAGCGTAGAGGATTGGGCCCCGAGAGGCTACACCTTC. Its translation: CASSVEDWAPRGYTF.

The chain links TRBV3-1 (or the pseudogene TRBV3-2) to TRBJ2-7; 7 nucleotides line up with TRBD2. Per germline, CDR1 LGHDT and CDR2 YNNKEL (reference sequence). The CDR3 has 14 residues. The V and J ends lost 5 bases and 4 bases, in that order; junction bases with no gene match: 8. This chain's CDR3 is CASSESSGRYEQYF. As DNA, the CDR3 is TGTGCCAGCAGCGAGAGTAGCGGGCGGTACGAGCAGTACTTC.

This clone was recorded once. The CDR3 nucleotides read TGTGCCAGCAGCTCATCCACACTCCTTTCAGGGGAAAAACTGTTTTTT. It codes for CASSSSTLLSGEKLFF. This chain uses TRBV5-8 with TRBJ1-4, with a tentative D call TRBD1 (5 bases). There are 16 residues in the CDR3. The V end lost 3 bases, the J end lost 8 bases, and 20 bases lay between the germline ends. Germline V lookup: CDR1 SGHTS, CDR2 YDEGEE. Combining the CDR3 with reference TRBV5-8 and TRBJ1-4 gives the whole variable domain EAGVTQSPTHLIKTRGQQATLRCSPISGHTSVYWYQQALGLGLQFLLWYDEGEERNRGNFPPRFSGRQFPNYSSELNVNALELEDSALYLCASSSSTLLSGEKLFFGSGTQLSVL.

The rearrangement links TRBV19 to TRBJ2-7; 9 bases map to TRBD1. This CDR3 region has 15 residues. Germline V CDR1 and CDR2: LNHDA, SQIVND (reference sequence). After removal of 5 bases from V and 2 bases from J, the junction contained 7 bases not matched to a gene. The CDR3 region has the DNA TGTGCCAGTAGTCCGGGACAGGGTGTAACCTACGAGCAGTACTTC. Translating it yields CASSPGQGVTYEQYF.

The chain couples TRBV7-8 to TRBJ2-2; D may be TRBD2 (5 bases). Trimming removed 3 bases from V and 2 bases from J, with 10 bases in between. From germline, CDR1 is SGHVS and CDR2 FQNEAQ. The CDR3 sequence is 15 residues long. The CDR3 is CASSFLEVNTGELFF. The CDR3 DNA is TGTGCCAGCAGCTTCCTGGAGGTCAACACCGGGGAGCTGTTTTTT.

The rearrangement links TRBV7-2 to TRBJ1-3; a weak D match, TRBD1 (5 bases). Trimming took 2 bases from V and 0 from J, leaving 20 bases between them. Looked up from germline, CDR1 is SGHTA and CDR2 is FQGNSA. The CDR3 is 19 amino acids. For the CDR3, the DNA is TGTGCCAGCAGCTTAATCGGATCCGCCGGGGGGATCTCTGGAAACACCATATATTTT. Encoded protein: CASSLIGSAGGISGNTIYF.